This TCR beta chain originates from a study of CD8 T cells in Susac syndrome. With 3 bases removed from V and 0 bases from J, the gap between germline ends came to 11 bases. Germline V gene lookup returns CDR1 SGDLS and CDR2 YYNGEE. The CDR3 runs to 15 residues. Random hexamers were used to reverse transcribe roughly 0.45 to 1 ug of RNA. TCRdb ran MiXCR on the immunoSEQ multiplex PCR reads and lists one entry per CDR3 protein. The repertoire includes approximately 220,000 distinct CDR3 sequences, about 94% of them detected once, and roughly 0.15% sits in the top ten. TCR beta sequences were obtained from blood CD8+ and CD4+ T cells.

The rearrangement uses TRBV9 and TRBJ2-3, with TRBD2 as a possible D gene (5 bases). This receptor was obtained from a human donor with multiple sclerosis. Sequenced input: CD8+ T cells from PBMCs. As DNA, the CDR3 is TGTGCCAGCAGCGAGCAACTAGTTAGCACAGATACGCAGTATTTT. Protein: CASSEQLVSTDTQYF. The variable domain in full, completed from reference TRBV9 and TRBJ2-3, reads DSGVTQTPKHLITATGQRVTLRCSPRSGDLSVYWYQQSLDQGLQFLIQYYNGEERAKGNILERFSAQQFPDLHSELNLSSLELGDSALYFCASSEQLVSTDTQYFGPGTRLTVL.